The count of the clone carrying this TCR beta chain is one. Its cognate antigen is unknown. The sample comes from a study of shared clonotypes between healthy human individuals. Study-level findings and limits: Across subsets, estimated richness was generally greater for naive than for memory populations.

CD4+ cell separation produced CD45RA+ naive and CD45RA-negative memory subsets. Method: immunoSEQ multiplex PCR; TCRdb's copy keeps in-frame clones and lacks some. The table records roughly 1,600,000 clones, about 98.5% of them present only once. Looked up from germline, CDR1 is SGHNT and CDR2 is YYREEE (reference sequence). V shed 4 bases, J shed 1 base, and the junction held 8 bases outside the gene matches. The CDR3 runs 16 residues. J is TRBJ2-3 and V is TRBV5-4; TRBD2 matches 8 bases. The TCR sequence derives from a young man in good health. Specimen: naive CD4+ T cells sorted from blood. As to subset: CD45RA+ positively selected. DNA of the CDR3: TGTGCCAGCAGCCCCTATGGGCGGGAGGGCACAGATACGCAGTATTTT. Translating it yields CASSPYGREGTDTQYF.